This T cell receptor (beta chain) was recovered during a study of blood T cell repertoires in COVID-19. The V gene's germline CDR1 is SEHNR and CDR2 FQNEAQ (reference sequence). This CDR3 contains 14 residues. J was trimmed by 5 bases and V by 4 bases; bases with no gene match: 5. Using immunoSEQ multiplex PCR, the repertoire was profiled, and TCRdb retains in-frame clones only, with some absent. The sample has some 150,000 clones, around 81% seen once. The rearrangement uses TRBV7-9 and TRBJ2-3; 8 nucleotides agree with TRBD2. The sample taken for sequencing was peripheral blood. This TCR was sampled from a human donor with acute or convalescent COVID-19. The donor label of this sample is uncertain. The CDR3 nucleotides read TGTGCCAGCAGCTGGACTAGCCAGGGAGATACGCAGTATTTT. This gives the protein CASSWTSQGDTQYF.